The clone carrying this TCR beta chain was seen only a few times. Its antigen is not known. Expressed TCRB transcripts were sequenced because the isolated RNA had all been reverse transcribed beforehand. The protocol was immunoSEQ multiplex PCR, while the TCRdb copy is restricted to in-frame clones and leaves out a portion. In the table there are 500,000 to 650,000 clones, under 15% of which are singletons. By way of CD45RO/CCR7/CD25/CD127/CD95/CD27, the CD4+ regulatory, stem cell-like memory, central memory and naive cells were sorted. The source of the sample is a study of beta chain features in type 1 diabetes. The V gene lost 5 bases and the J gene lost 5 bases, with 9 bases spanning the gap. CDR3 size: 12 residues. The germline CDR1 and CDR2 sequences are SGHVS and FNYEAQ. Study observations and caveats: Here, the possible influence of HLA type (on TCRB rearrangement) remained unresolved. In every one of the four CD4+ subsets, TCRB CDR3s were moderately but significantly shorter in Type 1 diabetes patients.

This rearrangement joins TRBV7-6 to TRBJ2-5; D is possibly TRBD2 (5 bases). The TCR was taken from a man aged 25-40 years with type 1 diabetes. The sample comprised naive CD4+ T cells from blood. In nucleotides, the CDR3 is TGTGCCAGCAGCCAATCGGGGGAGACCCAGTACTTC. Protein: CASSQSGETQYF.